The 28 T cell receptor beta chains reported below all come from one sample, sequenced in a study of cytomegalovirus exposure and HLA in healthy donors. The PCR contained 60 Vbeta and 13 Jbeta primers. Sequencing was performed with immunoSEQ multiplex PCR; in TCRdb, only in-frame clones are kept and a portion is missing. This sample has 150,000 to 200,000 clones, with more than 80% found just once. Material: PBMCs. The receptors originated from a young woman in good health and CMV-seronegative.

This chain links TRBV7-2 with TRBJ2-7; D is unclear. The CDR3 sequence is 13 residues long. V lost 1 base and J 4 bases, leaving 8 bases between the germline ends. Germline loops: CDR1 SGHTA, CDR2 FQGNSA. For the CDR3, the DNA is TGTGCCAGCAGCTTAGGAGGCGATTACGAGCAGTACTTC. This codes for CASSLGGDYEQYF.

This sequence joins TRBV7-9 and TRBJ1-6; 7 bases agree with TRBD1. Germline V gives CDR1 SEHNR, CDR2 FQNEAQ (reference sequence). V was pared by 4 bases and J by 0 bases, with 6 bases of the junction left unmatched. This CDR3 has 17 residues. The CDR3 loop reads CASSSPGQSSYNSPLHF. DNA of the CDR3: TGTGCCAGCAGCTCACCGGGACAGAGCTCCTATAATTCACCCCTCCACTTT.

This clone was counted only a few times. The genes are TRBV5-5 and TRBJ2-1, with no clear D. CDR1 SGHKS and CDR2 YYEKEE come from the germline V gene (reference sequence). This CDR3 spans 17 amino acids. V gave up 5 bases and J gave up 0 bases, with 18 bases separating them. The CDR3, as DNA: TGTGCCAGCAGACCCCAACCTTCTACGAGCTCCTACAATGAGCAGTTCTTC. Encoded protein: CASRPQPSTSSYNEQFF.

The V call is TRBV6-1, the J call TRBJ2-1, with 11 bases that match TRBD1. CDR1 and CDR2 (germline): MNHNS, SASEGT. V gave up 7 bases and J gave up 9 bases; unmatched junction bases: 5. The CDR3 runs 13 residues. CDR3 sequence reads: CASNKGQGVEQFF. The DNA for the CDR3 is TGTGCCAGCAACAAGGGACAGGGGGTTGAGCAGTTCTTC.

CDR3 sequence: CASSLDWANSPLHF. CDR3 coding DNA: TGTGCCAGCAGCTTAGACTGGGCCAATTCACCCCTCCACTTT. The chain has TRBV7-6 and TRBJ1-6; D is unclear. Trimming pared 1 base from V and 7 bases from J, leaving 8 bases between. The CDR3 sequence is 14 residues long. In germline, CDR1 is SGHVS, CDR2 FNYEAQ.

This clone is a singleton in its sample. The same CDR3 also results from other DNA sequences found in this sample. This chain links TRBV18 with TRBJ1-5; unclear D gene. Germline CDR1 is KGHSH and CDR2 is LQKENI. There are 12 residues in the CDR3. V was shortened by 5 bases and J by 4 bases, with 6 bases between the two germline ends. Here the CDR3 reads CASSTGNQPQHF. In nucleotides, the CDR3 is TGTGCCAGCTCAACCGGGAATCAGCCCCAGCATTTT.

The chain employs TRBV19 and TRBJ2-7; D perhaps matches TRBD2 (5 bases). The V end was cut by 4 bases, the J end by 4 bases, with 8 bases between. The CDR3 runs to 12 residues. Germline V gives CDR1 LNHDA, CDR2 SQIVND (reference sequence). The CDR3 nucleotides are TGTGCCAGTAGTAGCGGGCCATACGAGCAGTACTTC. It codes for CASSSGPYEQYF.

This chain's CDR3 is CASSQVGQGIQPQHF. Here the CDR3 DNA reads TGCGCCAGCAGCCAAGTAGGCCAGGGGATTCAGCCCCAGCATTTT. The chain uses TRBV4-1 and TRBJ1-5; possibly TRBD1 for D (6 bases). The germline V gene has CDR1 MGHRA and CDR2 YSYEKL. V lost 1 base and J 6 bases, leaving 13 bases between the germline ends. This CDR3 region has 15 residues.

This rearrangement joins TRBV6-1 to TRBJ1-1; D remains unclear. The length of the CDR3 is 14 residues. Per the germline V gene, CDR1 is MNHNS and CDR2 is SASEGT. V was shortened by 6 bases and J by 0 bases, with 11 bases between the two germline ends. Here the CDR3 DNA reads TGTGCCAGCAGCCCTGAAGACATGAACACTGAAGCTTTCTTT. It encodes CASSPEDMNTEAFF.

V gene TRBV6-1 combines with J gene TRBJ2-1; a weak D match, TRBD1 (6 bases). With 6 bases removed from V and 4 bases from J, the gap between germline ends came to 13 bases. This CDR3 has 14 residues. Germline CDR1 and CDR2: MNHNS and SASEGT. CDR3 nucleotides: TGTGCCAGCAGCTATGGGACACCGTACAATGAGCAGTTCTTC. Translated: CASSYGTPYNEQFF.

The chain links TRBV15 to TRBJ2-7; D might be TRBD1 (5 bases). V was clipped by 3 bases and J by 6 bases, with 12 bases between them. This CDR3 is built from 13 residues. Germline loops: CDR1 LNHNV, CDR2 YYDKDF (reference sequence). In DNA, the CDR3 is TGTGCCACCAGCAGGAAAGCCCAGGGCGAGCAGTACTTC. It is translated as CATSRKAQGEQYF.

In this sample, this clone turned up once. Within the sample, other DNA sequences also encode this same CDR3. The chain carries TRBV15 and TRBJ2-1; D may be TRBD2 (6 bases). V shed 5 bases and J shed 9 bases, with 17 bases lying between them. The CDR3 runs 14 residues. CDR1 and CDR2 from the germline V gene are LNHNV and YYDKDF (reference sequence). DNA for the CDR3: TGTGCCACCAGCCGAGCAGGAGGGCCCGGTGAGCAGTTCTTC. This codes for CATSRAGGPGEQFF.

The CDR3 coding sequence is TGTGCCAGCAGCGCCGGAGGGGTCTATAATTCACCCCTCCACTTT. It is translated as CASSAGGVYNSPLHF. V usage is TRBV9 and J usage is TRBJ1-6; a weak D match, TRBD1 (5 bases). CDR1 is SGDLS, CDR2 YYNGEE, per germline. With 3 bases removed from V and 3 bases from J, the gap between germline ends came to 10 bases. The CDR3 has 15 residues.

The rearrangement links TRBV7-2 to TRBJ2-1, with D perhaps matching TRBD2 (5 bases). Trimming stripped 6 bases from V and 0 bases from J, with 15 bases between. Germline V gene lookup returns CDR1 SGHTA and CDR2 FQGNSA. The length of the CDR3 is 16 residues. CDR3 DNA sequence: TGTGCCAGCAGTTCGCGGGCTGGGAGCTCCTACAATGAGCAGTTCTTC. Amino acid sequence: CASSSRAGSSYNEQFF.

The chain employs TRBV18 and TRBJ2-7; tentative D call: TRBD2 (6 bases). V gave up 0 bases and J gave up 5 bases, with 11 bases separating them. There are 14 residues in the CDR3. The germline V gene has CDR1 KGHSH and CDR2 LQKENI. The CDR3, as DNA: TGTGCCAGCTCACCACCCTCGGGGGTCGACGAGCAGTACTTC. Translated, it gives CASSPPSGVDEQYF. The variable domain in full, with the rest retrieved from reference TRBV18 and TRBJ2-7, is NAGVMQNPRHLVRRRGQEARLRCSPMKGHSHVYWYRQLPEEGLKFMVYLQKENIIDESGMPKERFSAEFPKEGPSILRIQQVVRGDSAAYFCASSPPSGVDEQYFGPGTRLTVT.

This clone was seen only once. The chain couples TRBV29-1 to TRBJ2-5; 14 bases line up with TRBD2. Germline CDR1 and CDR2: SQVTM and ANQGSEA. The CDR3 sequence is 14 residues long. The V and J ends lost 4 bases and 2 bases, in that order; junction bases with no gene match: 0. CDR3 sequence (DNA): TGCAGCGTTGGACTAGCGGGGGGGCAAGAGACCCAGTACTTC. This translates into CSVGLAGGQETQYF. The whole variable domain, filled in from reference TRBV29-1 and TRBJ2-5, reads SAVISQKPSRDICQRGTSLTIQCQVDSQVTMMFWYRQQPGQSLTLIATANQGSEATYESGFVIDKFPISRPNLTFSTLTVSNMSPEDSSIYLCSVGLAGGQETQYFGPGTRLLVL.

This clone was counted once. The chain joins TRBV19 to TRBJ2-7; 9 bases are a match to TRBD1. Germline V gene lookup returns CDR1 LNHDA and CDR2 SQIVND (reference sequence). The ends lost 10 bases at V and 3 bases at J; junction bases unmatched: 7. The CDR3 is 13 amino acids. Here the CDR3 reads CATGTGTYYEQYF. CDR3 sequence (DNA): TGTGCCACCGGGACAGGGACATACTACGAGCAGTACTTC.

The chain links TRBV6-4 to TRBJ1-4; D remains ambiguous. Germline CDR1 is MRHNA and CDR2 is SNTAGT. The V end was cut by 3 bases, the J end by 6 bases, with 8 bases between. CDR3 size: 13 residues. CDR3 DNA: TGTGCCAGCAGTGAGGGCAGAGATGAAAAACTGTTTTTT. This encodes CASSEGRDEKLFF.

J is TRBJ1-2 and V is TRBV6-5; 8 bases align to TRBD1. The CDR3 loop spans 15 amino acids. The trim removed 4 bases at V and 4 bases at J, leaving 8 bases unmatched. CDR1 MNHEY and CDR2 SVGAGI come from the germline V gene. CDR3: CASSFTGGSAYGYTF. For the CDR3, the DNA is TGTGCCAGCAGTTTTACAGGGGGTTCGGCCTATGGCTACACCTTC.

The rearrangement links TRBV4-1 to TRBJ1-3; D remains unclear. CDR1 and CDR2 from the germline V gene are MGHRA and YSYEKL. V shed 5 bases and J shed 1 base, with 15 bases lying between them. The CDR3 length is 16 residues. CDR3 bases: TGCGCCAGCAGCTATGGCGCCCAGACATCTGGAAACACCATATATTTT. This encodes CASSYGAQTSGNTIYF.

This clone was seen a handful of times. CDR3 sequence (DNA): TGTGCCAGCAGTGATTTGTTAGAGAAATTATCCTACGAGCAGTACTTC. Its translation is CASSDLLEKLSYEQYF. The chain uses TRBV2 and TRBJ2-7; no reliable D call. Deletions cut 3 bases from V and 1 base from J, with 16 bases between. This CDR3 region has 16 residues. Germline V lookup: CDR1 SNHLY, CDR2 FYNNEI.

The chain couples TRBV25-1 to TRBJ2-7, with TRBD1 as a possible D gene (5 bases). V was pared by 6 bases and J by 3 bases, with 15 bases between. This CDR3 spans 14 amino acids. Germline values: CDR1 MGHDK, CDR2 SYGVNS. As DNA, the CDR3 is TGTGCCAGCAGCGCCAGCAGGGATCTCTACGAGCAGTACTTC. Its protein product is CASSASRDLYEQYF.

The V gene is TRBV11-2, the J gene TRBJ2-5, with 10 bases lining up with TRBD1. CDR3 size: 16 residues. Germline-derived CDR1 and CDR2 are SGHAT and FQNNGV. V dropped 4 bases and J dropped 4; count of bases not matched to a gene: 9. The CDR3 DNA reads as TGTGCCAGCAGCTCCGTCGGACAGGGGGTAGGAGAGACCCAGTACTTC. It yields the protein CASSSVGQGVGETQYF.

This clone was counted only a few times. The chain is built from TRBV15 and TRBJ2-3; D possibly corresponds to TRBD2 (5 bases). This CDR3 spans 15 amino acids. V lost 4 bases and J lost 2, with 13 bases in between. CDR1 LNHNV and CDR2 YYDKDF come from the germline V gene (reference sequence). The DNA of the CDR3 is TGTGCCACCAGCATTGTAGGAGGTTTCACAGATACGCAGTATTTT. Its protein is CATSIVGGFTDTQYF.

The rearrangement uses TRBV14 and TRBJ2-5; TRBD1 matches 8 bases. The V and J ends lost 2 bases and 5 bases, in that order; junction bases with no gene match: 16. Per the germline V gene, CDR1 is SGHDN and CDR2 is FVKESK. The CDR3 extends over 18 amino acids. The CDR3 DNA sequence: TGTGCCAGCAGCCAAATGGGGGTCGGACAGGGCGTCCGGGAGACCCAGTACTTC. Encoded protein: CASSQMGVGQGVRETQYF.

The V and J genes are TRBV6-5 and TRBJ2-7; 8 bases line up with TRBD2. Germline loops: CDR1 MNHEY, CDR2 SVGAGI. V gave up 6 bases and J gave up 4 bases; unmatched junction bases: 8. This CDR3 region has 14 residues. Here the CDR3 reads CASRAGGLVYEQYF. The DNA for the CDR3 is TGTGCCAGCAGGGCGGGAGGACTAGTATACGAGCAGTACTTC.

CDR3 in amino acids: CASSGFRDSVTEKLFF. CDR3 coding DNA: TGTGCCAGCAGCGGTTTCCGGGACAGTGTTACTGAAAAACTGTTTTTT. J is TRBJ1-4 and V is TRBV7-9; 7 bases line up with TRBD1. CDR1 and CDR2 from the germline V gene are SEHNR and FQNEAQ (reference sequence). The CDR3 consists of 16 residues. V shed 5 bases, J shed 7 bases, and the junction held 13 bases outside the gene matches.

The rearrangement joins TRBV9 to TRBJ1-6, with unresolved D. The CDR3 has 13 residues. Trimming shortened V by 4 bases and J by 12 bases, and 14 bases separated the two germline ends. Germline V gene sequence: CDR1 SGDLS, CDR2 YYNGEE. CDR3 residues: CASSYEHGQPLHF. CDR3 bases: TGTGCCAGCAGCTATGAACATGGGCAACCCCTCCACTTT.